This entry describes one TCR beta chain. Antigen unknown. The CDR3 is 13 residues long. Trimming shortened V by 5 bases and J by 5 bases, and 12 bases separated the two germline ends. Germline V lookup: CDR1 SGHTA, CDR2 FQGTGA. The data are from a study of shared clonotypes between healthy human individuals. Study context: A couple of women and a few men aged 18 to 49 made up the donors.

The donors were all Caucasian adults (living in Nashville, Tennessee). Regarding the study as a whole: A small donor pool kept down the genetic and exposure-history diversity that was represented.

The data were produced by immunoSEQ multiplex PCR, yet TCRdb's version contains in-frame clones alone and is incomplete. The sample lists 520,000 or so clones; around 79% were seen once. This TCR came from a woman in her thirties or forties in good health. Some clones in this sample may be carry-over from other donors' samples. The chain employs TRBV7-3 and TRBJ2-5; D remains ambiguous. Sample: PBMCs. The CDR3 bases are TGTGCCAGCAGCACGAGTGTGGCCGAGACCCAGTACTTC. Residues: CASSTSVAETQYF.